A single sample gave rise to the 25 T cell receptor beta chains below, sequenced in a study of patients and donors after allogeneic stem cell transplantation. Each CDR3 protein gets one entry after TCRdb re-called the RT-PCR reads with MiXCR. The sample lists around 27,000 distinct CDR3 sequences; around 7.4% were seen once. The sequencing sample was made of blood, either unsorted or a sorted T cell fraction (not recorded which). These TCRs come from a human donor who was either an allogeneic HSCT recipient or a stem cell or donor lymphocyte infusion donor (not recorded which). It is not recorded whose cells these are; they may come from a transplant donor.

This clonotype was detected a few times. V gene TRBV5-1 combines with J gene TRBJ2-7, with 9 positions matching TRBD2. The ends lost 2 bases at V and 2 bases at J; junction bases unmatched: 14. Germline V gives CDR1 SGHRS, CDR2 YFSETQ. The CDR3 extends over 18 amino acids. The CDR3 sequence is CASSFWIAGAGGTYEQYF. The CDR3 coding sequence is TGCGCCAGCAGCTTCTGGATAGCGGGGGCGGGGGGGACCTACGAGCAGTACTTC.

This clonotype was observed a handful of times. The chain carries TRBV2 and TRBJ1-5; D may be TRBD1 (5 bases). Deletions cut 6 bases from V and 0 bases from J, with 9 bases between. The germline gives CDR1 SNHLY, CDR2 FYNNEI. The CDR3 covers 14 residues. The CDR3 here is CASRGVYSNQPQHF. The CDR3, as DNA: TGTGCCAGCAGGGGGGTATATAGCAATCAGCCCCAGCATTTT.

A few counts support this clonotype. The gene calls are TRBV10-3 and TRBJ2-7; 10 nucleotides align to TRBD1. This CDR3 spans 13 amino acids. Germline CDR1 ENHRY, CDR2 SYGVKD. DNA of the CDR3: TGTGCGGCGGCGACAGGGGGCACCCACGAGCAGTACTTC. It translates to CAAATGGTHEQYF.

This clonotype was observed at least ten times. The chain is built from TRBV5-6 and TRBJ2-5; D possibly corresponds to TRBD2 (7 bases). V dropped 1 base and J dropped 5 bases, with 18 bases sitting between them. The germline V gene encodes CDR1 SGHDT and CDR2 YYEEEE. There are 16 residues in the CDR3. The CDR3 sequence is CASSLFRGAEAETQYF. CDR3 coding DNA: TGTGCCAGCAGCTTGTTCCGGGGGGCGGAAGCTGAGACCCAGTACTTC.

This clonotype was detected ten times or more. This rearrangement joins TRBV10-2 to TRBJ2-1; D gene ambiguous. V shed 6 bases and J shed 3 bases, with 12 bases lying between them. The CDR3 is made up of 14 amino acids. Per the germline V gene, CDR1 is WSHSY and CDR2 is SAAADI. CDR3 region: CASRRRLDYNEQFF. The CDR3 DNA is TGCGCCAGCAGGAGGCGTCTAGACTACAATGAGCAGTTCTTC.

The chain couples TRBV29-1 to TRBJ2-1; D ambiguous. Germline loops: CDR1 SQVTM, CDR2 ANQGSEA. V lost 2 bases, J lost 8 bases, and 16 bases lay in between. The CDR3 is 14 residues long. In DNA, the CDR3 is TGCAGCGTTGAATCAGCGTTTAAAGTCGATGAGCAGTTCTTC. Its protein is CSVESAFKVDEQFF.

This clonotype was detected many times. This rearrangement joins TRBV5-6 to TRBJ2-2; 8 bases line up with TRBD1. With 6 bases clipped from V and 3 bases from J, the junction kept 13 bases outside the gene matches. CDR3 length: 17 residues. Germline V lookup: CDR1 SGHDT, CDR2 YYEEEE. As DNA, the CDR3 is TGTGCCAGCACCCCCACCCAGGGGGCGCCCGACACCGGGGAGCTGTTTTTT. This encodes CASTPTQGAPDTGELFF.

This clonotype was counted a few times. A much larger clone lies a single base off, so this may be a read error. The J gene is TRBJ1-1, the V gene TRBV18; unclear D gene. CDR1 is KGHSH, CDR2 LQKENI, per germline. The CDR3 has 13 residues. CDR3 amino acids: CASSPVSLTEASF. The CDR3 nucleotides are TGTGCCAGCTCACCAGTCAGTCTCACTGAAGCTTCCTTT. Full variable domain (outside the CDR3, taken from reference TRBV18 and TRBJ1-1): NAGVMQNPRHLVRRRGQEARLRCSPMKGHSHVYWYRQLPEEGLKFMVYLQKENIIDESGMPKERFSAEFPKEGPSILRIQQVVRGDSAAYFCASSPVSLTEASFGQGTRLTVV.

This chain links TRBV28 with TRBJ1-1, with TRBD1 as a possible D gene (5 bases). Germline CDR1 MDHEN, CDR2 SYDVKM. The CDR3 is 10 amino acids. Trimming cost V 6 bases and J 11 bases, with 10 bases left between them. Here the CDR3 DNA reads TGTGCCAGCAGGTACGGGACGGCTTTCTTT. Amino acid sequence: CASRYGTAFF.

V is TRBV5-6 and J is TRBJ2-1; D unclear. Germline CDR1 is SGHDT and CDR2 is YYEEEE. The CDR3 contains 15 residues. V was trimmed by 7 bases and J by 4 bases, leaving 18 bases between them. As DNA, the CDR3 is TGTGCCAGCCTAGACCTCGGGCAGATATACAATGAGCAGTTCTTC. Translated, it gives CASLDLGQIYNEQFF. Full variable domain (missing parts from reference TRBV5-6 and TRBJ2-1): DAGVTQSPTHLIKTRGQQVTLRCSPKSGHDTVSWYQQALGQGPQFIFQYYEEEERQRGNFPDRFSGHQFPNYSSELNVNALLLGDSALYLCASLDLGQIYNEQFFGPGTRLTVL.

This clonotype was recorded many times. The CDR3 here is CASSAGDQPQHF. The CDR3 region has the DNA TGTGCCAGCAGCGCCGGTGATCAGCCCCAGCATTTT. V is TRBV5-5 and J is TRBJ1-5; D gene unclear. This CDR3 has 12 amino acids. Germline V gene data show CDR1 as SGHKS and CDR2 as YYEKEE (reference sequence). The germline V and J ends were trimmed by 4 bases and 5 bases, with 7 bases remaining between them.

This chain uses TRBV12-5 with TRBJ2-7, with TRBD1 matching 9 bases. This CDR3 is built from 12 residues. Germline V lookup: CDR1 LGHNT, CDR2 FRNRAP. The V gene end was trimmed by 5 bases and the J gene end by 10 bases; junction bases not matched to a gene: 6. This chain's CDR3 is CASGPRDRAQYF. The CDR3 DNA is TGTGCTAGTGGTCCCCGGGACAGGGCCCAGTACTTC.

The V call is TRBV27, the J call TRBJ1-2; 7 bases align to TRBD1. The CDR3 length is 14 residues. Germline V gene lookup returns CDR1 MNHEY and CDR2 SMNVEV (reference sequence). The V and J ends lost 4 bases and 4 bases, in that order; junction bases with no gene match: 6. The CDR3 is CASSSGTDFYGYTF. The CDR3 DNA reads as TGTGCCAGCAGTTCAGGGACAGATTTCTATGGCTACACCTTC.

This clonotype showed up many times. CDR3 amino acids: CASSPTGRNQPQHF. For the CDR3, the DNA is TGTGCCAGCAGCCCGACAGGAAGAAATCAGCCCCAGCATTTT. This chain connects TRBV4-2 to TRBJ1-5, with TRBD1 as a possible D gene (6 bases). Per the germline V gene, CDR1 is LGHNA and CDR2 is YNFKEQ. The CDR3 has 14 amino acids. The V end was cut by 4 bases, the J end by 4 bases, with 11 bases between.

The chain has TRBV14 and TRBJ2-3; 10 bases are shared with TRBD2. With 4 bases clipped from V and 6 bases from J, the junction kept 7 bases outside the gene matches. The CDR3 runs 15 residues. Germline lookup yields CDR1 SGHDN and CDR2 FVKESK. The CDR3 coding sequence is TGTGCCAGCAGCCCCCAGCGGGGGGGCTGGGATACGCAGTATTTT. It yields the protein CASSPQRGGWDTQYF.

This clonotype was counted many times. This chain uses TRBV20-1 with TRBJ2-5, with 8 bases matching TRBD1. Trimming took 0 bases from V and 4 from J; bases not matched to a gene: 7. CDR3 length equals 15 residues. Germline loops: CDR1 DFQATT, CDR2 SNEGSKA (reference sequence). CDR3 coding DNA: TGCAGTGCTAGAGACACCGGACAGGGAGGAGAGACCCAGTACTTC. This encodes CSARDTGQGGETQYF.

The chain uses TRBV7-9 and TRBJ1-1; D unclear. CDR3 length: 14 residues. V dropped 1 base and J dropped 0 bases, with 6 bases sitting between them. Germline assignment: CDR1 SEHNR and CDR2 FQNEAQ (reference sequence). In nucleotides, the CDR3 is TGTGCCAGCAGCTTAGGAGGGCTGAACACTGAAGCTTTCTTT. This codes for CASSLGGLNTEAFF.

This clonotype was picked up a small number of times. The CDR3 DNA is TGTGCCACCAGCAGAGGAGGGAACCGGGACACAGATACGCAGTATTTT. Translation gives CATSRGGNRDTDTQYF. This chain uses TRBV15 with TRBJ2-3; possibly TRBD2 for D (5 bases). This CDR3 contains 16 residues. V dropped 1 base and J dropped 2 bases, with 13 bases sitting between them. Germline V gene sequence: CDR1 LNHNV, CDR2 YYDKDF (reference sequence).

The gene calls are TRBV5-1 and TRBJ1-2, with no clear D. CDR3 size: 13 residues. V was trimmed by 9 bases and J by 5 bases, leaving 17 bases between them. Germline CDR1 is SGHRS and CDR2 is YFSETQ. The CDR3 here is CATSSGSEYGYTF. The CDR3, as DNA: TGCGCCACCTCCTCGGGGTCGGAGTATGGCTACACCTTC.

This clonotype was observed many times. V is TRBV4-2 and J is TRBJ2-7; D is perhaps TRBD1 (5 bases). CDR3 length: 17 residues. V was pared by 0 bases and J by 1 base, with 16 bases between. In germline, CDR1 is LGHNA, CDR2 YNFKEQ. As DNA, the CDR3 is TGTGCCAGCAGCCAAGATGGTCGGCAGGGTGATTCCTACGAGCAGTACTTC. Protein: CASSQDGRQGDSYEQYF.

There are many counts of this clonotype. V usage is TRBV28 and J usage is TRBJ1-3, with unresolved D. V shed 4 bases and J shed 0 bases, with 16 bases lying between them. Germline lookup yields CDR1 MDHEN and CDR2 SYDVKM. The CDR3 extends over 17 amino acids. For the CDR3, the DNA is TGTGCCAGCAGTTCTTTTTCGTGGGGTAGCTCTGGAAACACCATATATTTT. Translated: CASSSFSWGSSGNTIYF.

In its sample, this clonotype was seen many times. The V and J genes are TRBV10-3 and TRBJ1-1, with D uncertain. CDR1 and CDR2 from the germline V gene are ENHRY and SYGVKD. There are 14 residues in the CDR3. The V gene lost 0 bases and the J gene lost 6 bases, with 11 bases spanning the gap. This CDR3 is CAISESTPISEAFF. The CDR3 coding sequence is TGTGCCATCAGTGAGTCGACTCCCATTTCTGAAGCTTTCTTT.

This clonotype showed up many times. The CDR3: CASSFGQPQETQYF. CDR3 coding DNA: TGTGCCAGCAGCTTTGGACAGCCCCAAGAGACCCAGTACTTC. The rearrangement joins TRBV5-6 to TRBJ2-5, with a weak D call TRBD1 (6 bases). Trimming cost V 2 bases and J 1 base, with 9 bases left between them. Germline CDR1 SGHDT, CDR2 YYEEEE. This CDR3 region has 14 residues.

The gene calls are TRBV10-1 and TRBJ2-7, with D perhaps matching TRBD1 (6 bases). CDR3 length: 12 amino acids. The V end was cut by 6 bases, the J end by 7 bases, with 13 bases between. Germline V gene lookup returns CDR1 WNHNN and CDR2 SYGVQD (reference sequence). The CDR3 loop is CASSQGFGEQYF. In DNA, the CDR3 is TGCGCCAGCAGCCAGGGGTTTGGAGAGCAGTACTTC.

This clonotype was recorded at least ten times. This chain links TRBV14 with TRBJ1-3; D remains ambiguous. Germline lookup yields CDR1 SGHDN and CDR2 FVKESK. This CDR3 comprises 17 residues. The ends were cut back, 0 bases at V and 3 bases at J, with 15 bases in the middle. The CDR3 sequence: CASSQDSWAKIGNTIYF. The CDR3 bases are TGTGCCAGCAGCCAAGACAGTTGGGCCAAAATTGGAAACACCATATATTTT.